This T cell receptor beta chain was retrieved from a study of T cells in narcolepsy. Study overall: Patients with NT1 or NT2 and healthy control donors were enrolled.

Study results and limitations: Comparing one patient's CSF and blood CD4+ clonotypes highlighted HCRT- and TRIB2-specific autoreactive clonotypes. Some memory CD4+ repertoires had no autoreactive clone sequences. Autoreactive clonotypes reportedly recurred in blood of same and different patients, not controls.

From germline, CDR1 is SQVTM and CDR2 ANQGSEA. The CDR3 length is 13 residues. The junction had 7 bases not matched to a gene; V was cut back by 8 bases and J by 3 bases. Assay: immunoSEQ multiplex PCR; the TCRdb copy retains only in-frame clones and omits some. The data show around 24,000 clones, about 83% seen once. In the case of this clone: The antigen remains undetermined.

The chain uses TRBV29-1 and TRBJ1-3, with 7 bases lining up with TRBD1. The TCR sequence derives from a human donor with narcolepsy. The sample comprised CD45RA- memory CD4+ T cells from PBMCs. CDR3 sequence reads: CSIQGLSGNTIYF. CDR3 DNA sequence: TGCAGCATACAGGGGTTGAGTGGAAACACCATATATTTT.